This entry lists 12 T cell receptor beta chains sequenced from one sample in a study of blood T cell repertoires in COVID-19. TCRdb keeps only in-frame clones here, not all; method: immunoSEQ multiplex PCR. This table has under 300,000 clones, 84% appearing once. Sequencing input: peripheral blood. The receptors originated from a woman aged 40 to 50 who had recovered from COVID-19.

CDR3 residues: CASSGDRWNTGELFF. CDR3 in DNA: TGTGCCAGCAGCGGTGACAGGTGGAACACCGGGGAGCTGTTTTTT. The J gene is TRBJ2-2, the V gene TRBV2; tentatively, D is TRBD1 (6 bases). This CDR3 has 15 residues. Germline V gene sequence: CDR1 SNHLY, CDR2 FYNNEI. V was trimmed by 6 bases and J by 1 base, leaving 12 bases between them.

A single count supports this clone. The chain uses TRBV4-2 and TRBJ1-5; D possibly corresponds to TRBD1 (5 bases). V lost 1 base to trimming and J lost 7 bases, with 14 bases between them. Germline CDR1 and CDR2: LGHNA and YNFKEQ. The CDR3 has 15 amino acids. Written as DNA, the CDR3 is TGTGCCAGCAGCCAAGGTAAAGGGGCTAAGCAGCCCCAGCATTTT. Translation gives CASSQGKGAKQPQHF.

This chain uses TRBV2 with TRBJ1-1; D possibly corresponds to TRBD1 (6 bases). The ends were cut back, 5 bases at V and 6 bases at J, with 10 bases in the middle. The CDR3 loop spans 12 amino acids. The germline CDR1 and CDR2 sequences are SNHLY and FYNNEI. DNA for the CDR3: TGTGCCAGCAGTACAGACAGGCCTGAAGCTTTCTTT. Amino acids: CASSTDRPEAFF.

The V call is TRBV3-1 (or the pseudogene TRBV3-2), the J call TRBJ1-1, with TRBD1 matching 8 bases. J was trimmed by 1 base and V by 5 bases; bases with no gene match: 6. CDR3 length: 15 amino acids. The V gene's germline CDR1 is LGHDT and CDR2 YNNKEL (reference sequence). The chain's CDR3 is CASSSKTGANTEAFF. In nucleotides, the CDR3 is TGTGCCAGCAGCTCAAAGACAGGGGCGAACACTGAAGCTTTCTTT.

V usage is TRBV6-5 and J usage is TRBJ1-3; D is unresolved. The V end lost 7 bases, the J end lost 0 bases, and 13 bases lay between the germline ends. This CDR3 is built from 15 residues. CDR1 is MNHEY, CDR2 SVGAGI, per germline. The CDR3 nucleotides read TGTGCCAGCACCCGCACAGCTATCTCTGGAAACACCATATATTTT. Protein sequence: CASTRTAISGNTIYF.

The chain has TRBV29-1 and TRBJ1-1; no clear D gene. This CDR3 is 11 amino acids long. CDR1 and CDR2 (germline): SQVTM, ANQGSEA. V lost 8 bases to trimming and J lost 10 bases, with 17 bases between them. In DNA form, the CDR3 reads TGCAGCATAATATTCGAGGCGAGAGCTTTCTTT. Protein product: CSIIFEARAFF. The variable domain in full, completed from reference TRBV29-1 and TRBJ1-1, reads SAVISQKPSRDICQRGTSLTIQCQVDSQVTMMFWYRQQPGQSLTLIATANQGSEATYESGFVIDKFPISRPNLTFSTLTVSNMSPEDSSIYLCSIIFEARAFFGQGTRLTVV.

This CDR3 is CASSRPGQGRLGAQPQHF. DNA for the CDR3: TGTGCCAGCTCACGCCCGGGACAGGGAAGACTAGGAGCTCAGCCCCAGCATTTT. The J gene is TRBJ1-5, the V gene TRBV18, with TRBD1 matching over 9 bases. CDR3 size: 18 residues. V was pared by 4 bases and J by 6 bases, with 16 bases of the junction left unmatched. The germline V gene encodes CDR1 KGHSH and CDR2 LQKENI.

Only a few counts were recorded for this clone. J is TRBJ2-1 and V is TRBV6-5, with D perhaps TRBD1 (6 bases). Deletions cut 5 bases from V and 6 bases from J, with 14 bases between. The germline gives CDR1 MNHEY, CDR2 SVGAGI. The CDR3 has 14 residues. DNA for the CDR3: TGTGCCAGCAGTCCAGCAGGGGATAGCAATGAGCAGTTCTTC. Amino acid sequence: CASSPAGDSNEQFF.

A remark on this clone: This sample includes further DNA sequences coding for the same CDR3. The chain carries TRBV28 and TRBJ1-1; TRBD1 is a possible D gene (6 bases). The germline V gene has CDR1 MDHEN and CDR2 SYDVKM. The CDR3 covers 14 residues. The V gene lost 4 bases and the J gene lost 0 bases, with 9 bases spanning the gap. This CDR3 reads CASSSGQMNTEAFF. DNA of the CDR3: TGTGCCAGCAGTTCTGGACAGATGAACACTGAAGCTTTCTTT. The full variable domain, with the rest looked up from reference TRBV28 and TRBJ1-1, is DVKVTQSSRYLVKRTGEKVFLECVQDMDHENMFWYRQDPGLGLRLIYFSYDVKMKEKGDIPEGYSVSREKKERFSLILESASTNQTSMYLCASSSGQMNTEAFFGQGTRLTVV.

This chain connects TRBV28 to TRBJ1-4, with D uncertain. The CDR3 spans 13 residues. Germline V gene data show CDR1 as MDHEN and CDR2 as SYDVKM. Trimming took off 4 bases at V and 7 bases at J, with 10 bases between the two ends. CDR3: CASSSPGSEKLFF. The CDR3 bases are TGTGCCAGCAGTTCCCCCGGGAGTGAAAAACTGTTTTTT.

The V gene is TRBV7-9, the J gene TRBJ1-1; TRBD1 might be the D (6 bases). From germline, CDR1 is SEHNR and CDR2 FQNEAQ (reference sequence). With 0 bases removed from V and 3 bases from J, the gap between germline ends came to 11 bases. The CDR3 is made up of 15 amino acids. The CDR3 sequence is CASSLAEQGHTEAFF. CDR3 nucleotide sequence: TGTGCCAGCAGCTTAGCAGAACAGGGACACACTGAAGCTTTCTTT.

The chain uses TRBV6-5 and TRBJ1-1; D is possibly TRBD1 (5 bases). V shed 2 bases and J shed 4 bases, with 8 bases lying between them. The germline V gene encodes CDR1 MNHEY and CDR2 SVGAGI. This CDR3 spans 13 amino acids. The CDR3 spells CASSYDSITEAFF. CDR3 in DNA: TGTGCCAGCAGTTACGACAGCATCACTGAAGCTTTCTTT.